The clone carrying this T cell receptor (beta chain) was detected a few times. Produced via immunoSEQ multiplex PCR; TCRdb's table is partial and in-frame only. The profile shows about 15,000 clones, over 80% of them singletons. These data belong to a study of PD-1 blockade in classical Hodgkin lymphoma. Following autologous stem cell transplantation, relapse occurred in every patient, and exposure to brentuximab vedotin varied. V shed 2 bases and J 4 bases; nucleotides not matched to a gene: 3. Germline V CDR1 and CDR2: MGHRA, YSYEKL. The CDR3 is made up of 16 amino acids. This chain connects TRBV4-1 to TRBJ2-5; 14 bases are shared with TRBD2. The receptor was isolated from a human donor with classical Hodgkin lymphoma. Material: peripheral blood mononuclear cells (PBMCs), obtained before the second cycle of nivolumab. The CDR3 DNA follows: TGCGCCAGCAGCCAACCCGGGACTAGCGGGAGAGAGACCCAGTACTTC. Residues: CASSQPGTSGRETQYF.